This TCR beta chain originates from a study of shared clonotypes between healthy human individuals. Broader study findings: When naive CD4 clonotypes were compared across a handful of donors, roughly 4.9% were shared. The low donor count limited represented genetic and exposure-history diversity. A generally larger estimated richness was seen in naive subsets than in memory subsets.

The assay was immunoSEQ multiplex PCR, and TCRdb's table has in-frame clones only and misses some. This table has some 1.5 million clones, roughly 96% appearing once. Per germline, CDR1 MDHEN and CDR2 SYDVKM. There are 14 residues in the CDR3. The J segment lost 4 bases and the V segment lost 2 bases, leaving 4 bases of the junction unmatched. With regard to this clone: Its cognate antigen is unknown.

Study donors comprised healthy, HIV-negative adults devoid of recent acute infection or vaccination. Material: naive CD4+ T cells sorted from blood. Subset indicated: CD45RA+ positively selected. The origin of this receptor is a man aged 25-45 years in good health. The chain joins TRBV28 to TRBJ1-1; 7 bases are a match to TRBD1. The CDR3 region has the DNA TGTGCCAGCAGTTTACTAGGGGGCAGCACTGAAGCTTTCTTT. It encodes CASSLLGGSTEAFF.